This T cell receptor beta chain was identified in a study of blood T cell repertoires in COVID-19. Across the whole study: COVID-19 samples from acute and convalescent phases originated in the United States, Italy and Spain. PBMCs, B-cell-depleted T cells, or T cells were the source of the cDNA or gDNA that made up the material.

Original processing methods: For nucleated cells, counts were estimated from reference gene primer amplification. Sequenced by immunoSEQ multiplex PCR; TCRdb stores in-frame clones only, minus some. V and J calls and clone size come straight from that table; D and trimming were deduced from the DNA. The table lists about 360,000 clones, 83% of them singletons. V lost 0 bases, J lost 6 bases, and 9 bases lay in between. CDR1 and CDR2 from the germline V gene are MNHEY and SVGAGI. There are 13 residues in the CDR3. The source of this sequence is a man aged 25 to 40 with active or convalescent COVID-19. Material: peripheral blood. The chain uses TRBV6-5 and TRBJ2-7; weak D call: TRBD1 (6 bases). The CDR3 region is CASSYSQGFEQYF. The DNA for the CDR3 is TGTGCCAGCAGTTACTCCCAGGGGTTCGAGCAGTACTTC.